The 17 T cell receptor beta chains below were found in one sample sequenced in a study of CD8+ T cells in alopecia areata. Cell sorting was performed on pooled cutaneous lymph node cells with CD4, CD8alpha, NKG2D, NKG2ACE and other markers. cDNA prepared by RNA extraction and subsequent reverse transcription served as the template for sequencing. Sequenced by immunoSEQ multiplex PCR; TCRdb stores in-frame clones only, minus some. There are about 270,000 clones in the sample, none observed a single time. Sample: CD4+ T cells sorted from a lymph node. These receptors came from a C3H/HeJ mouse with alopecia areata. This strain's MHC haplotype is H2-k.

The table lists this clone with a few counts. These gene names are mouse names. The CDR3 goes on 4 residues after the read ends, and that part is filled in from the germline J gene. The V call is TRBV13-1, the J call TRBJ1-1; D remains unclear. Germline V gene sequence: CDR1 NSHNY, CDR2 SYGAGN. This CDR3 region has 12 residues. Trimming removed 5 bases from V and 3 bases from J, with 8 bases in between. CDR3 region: CASSPKDTEVFF. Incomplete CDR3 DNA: TGTGCCAGCAGCCCCAAGGACACA.

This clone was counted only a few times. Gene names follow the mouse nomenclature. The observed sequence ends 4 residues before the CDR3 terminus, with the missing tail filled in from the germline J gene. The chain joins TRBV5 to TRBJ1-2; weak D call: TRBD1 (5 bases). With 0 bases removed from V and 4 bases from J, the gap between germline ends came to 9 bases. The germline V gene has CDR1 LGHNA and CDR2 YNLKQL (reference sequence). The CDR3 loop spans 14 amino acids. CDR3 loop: CASSQDPGLSDYTF. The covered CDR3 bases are TGTGCCAGCAGCCAAGACCCAGGGCTCTCC.

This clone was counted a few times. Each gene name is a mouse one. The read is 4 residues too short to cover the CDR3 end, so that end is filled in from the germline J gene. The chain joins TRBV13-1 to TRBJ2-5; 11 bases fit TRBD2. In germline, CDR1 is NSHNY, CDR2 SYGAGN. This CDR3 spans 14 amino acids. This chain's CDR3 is CASSSDWGGDTQYF. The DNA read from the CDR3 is TGTGCCAGCAGTTCAGACTGGGGGGGAGAC.

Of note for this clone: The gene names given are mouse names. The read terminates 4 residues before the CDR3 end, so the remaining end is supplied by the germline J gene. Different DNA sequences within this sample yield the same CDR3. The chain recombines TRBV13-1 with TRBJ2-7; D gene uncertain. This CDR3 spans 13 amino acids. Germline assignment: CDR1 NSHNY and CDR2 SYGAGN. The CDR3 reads CASSDAGKYEQYF. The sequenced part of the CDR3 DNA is TGTGCCAGCAGTGATGCAGGCAAATAT.

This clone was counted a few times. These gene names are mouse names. The CDR3 sequence is CASGDAGGPATGQLYF. Incomplete CDR3 DNA: TGTGCCAGCGGTGATGCTGGGGGGCCCGCCACCGGG. The V call is TRBV13-2, the J call TRBJ2-2; 8 positions match TRBD2. The read is 4 residues too short to cover the CDR3 end, so that end is filled in from the germline J gene. CDR1 and CDR2 (germline): NNHNN, SYGAGS (reference sequence). This CDR3 is 16 amino acids long. After removal of 0 bases from V and 4 bases from J, the junction contained 5 bases not matched to a gene.

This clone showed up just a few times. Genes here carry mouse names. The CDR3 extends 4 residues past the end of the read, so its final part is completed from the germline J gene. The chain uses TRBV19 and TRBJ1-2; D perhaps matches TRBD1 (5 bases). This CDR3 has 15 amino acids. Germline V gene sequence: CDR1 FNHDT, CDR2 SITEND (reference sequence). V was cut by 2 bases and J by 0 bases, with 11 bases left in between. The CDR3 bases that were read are TGTGCCAGCAGTATTTCCCGGACAACAAACTCC. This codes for CASSISRTTNS. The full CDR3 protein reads CASSISRTTNSDYTF.

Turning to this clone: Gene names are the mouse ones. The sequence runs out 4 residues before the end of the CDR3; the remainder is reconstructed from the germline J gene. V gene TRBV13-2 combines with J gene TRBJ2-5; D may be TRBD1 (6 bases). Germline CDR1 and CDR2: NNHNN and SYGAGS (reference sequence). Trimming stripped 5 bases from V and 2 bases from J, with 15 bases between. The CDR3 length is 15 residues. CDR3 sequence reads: CASGSPGQSQDTQYF. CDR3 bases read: TGTGCCAGCGGCTCTCCGGGACAATCCCAAGAC.

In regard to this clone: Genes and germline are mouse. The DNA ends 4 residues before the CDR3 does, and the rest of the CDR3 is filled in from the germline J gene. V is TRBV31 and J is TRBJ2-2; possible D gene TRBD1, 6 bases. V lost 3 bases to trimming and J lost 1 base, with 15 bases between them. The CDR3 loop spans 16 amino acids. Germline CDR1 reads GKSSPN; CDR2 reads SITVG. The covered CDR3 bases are TGTGCCTGGAGCCGTCCGGGACAAAAAAACACCGGG. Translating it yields CAWSRPGQKNTG. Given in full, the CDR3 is CAWSRPGQKNTGQLYF.

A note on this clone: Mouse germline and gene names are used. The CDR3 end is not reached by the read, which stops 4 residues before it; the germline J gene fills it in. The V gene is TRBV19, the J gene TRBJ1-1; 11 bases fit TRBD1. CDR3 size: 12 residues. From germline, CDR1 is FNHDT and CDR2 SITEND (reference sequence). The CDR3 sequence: CARGTGGGEVFF. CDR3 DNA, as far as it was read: TGTGCCAGGGGGACAGGGGGGGGA.

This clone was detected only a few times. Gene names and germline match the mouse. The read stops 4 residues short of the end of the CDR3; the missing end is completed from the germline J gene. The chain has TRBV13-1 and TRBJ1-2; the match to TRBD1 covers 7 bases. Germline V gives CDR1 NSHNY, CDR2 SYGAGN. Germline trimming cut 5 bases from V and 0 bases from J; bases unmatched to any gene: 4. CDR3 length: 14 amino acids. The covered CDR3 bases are TGTGCCAGCAGGAGGGGGCCTGCAAACTCC. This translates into CASRRGPANS. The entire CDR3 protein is CASRRGPANSDYTF.

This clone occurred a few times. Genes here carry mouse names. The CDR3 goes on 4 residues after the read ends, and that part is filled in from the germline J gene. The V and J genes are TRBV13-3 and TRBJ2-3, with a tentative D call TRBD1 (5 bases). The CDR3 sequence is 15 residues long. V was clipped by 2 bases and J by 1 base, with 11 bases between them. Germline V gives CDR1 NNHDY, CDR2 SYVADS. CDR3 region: CASSDRDYGAETLYF. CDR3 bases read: TGTGCCAGCAGTGACAGGGATTACGGTGCAGAA.

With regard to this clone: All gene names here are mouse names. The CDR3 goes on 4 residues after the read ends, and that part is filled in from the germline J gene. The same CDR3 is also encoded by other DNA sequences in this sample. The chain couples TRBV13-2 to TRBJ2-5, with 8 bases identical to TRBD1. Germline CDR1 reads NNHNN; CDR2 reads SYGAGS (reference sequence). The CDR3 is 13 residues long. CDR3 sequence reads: CASGTGVRDTQYF. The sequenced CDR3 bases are TGTGCCAGCGGGACAGGGGTGAGGGAC.

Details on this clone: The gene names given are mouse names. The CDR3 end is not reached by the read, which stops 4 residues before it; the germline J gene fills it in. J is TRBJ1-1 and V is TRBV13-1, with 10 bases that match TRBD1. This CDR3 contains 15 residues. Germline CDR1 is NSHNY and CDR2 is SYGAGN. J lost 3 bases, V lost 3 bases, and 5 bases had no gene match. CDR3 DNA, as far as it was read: TGTGCCAGCAGTGGCCGGGACAGGGGATACACA. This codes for CASSGRDRGYT. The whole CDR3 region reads CASSGRDRGYTEVFF.

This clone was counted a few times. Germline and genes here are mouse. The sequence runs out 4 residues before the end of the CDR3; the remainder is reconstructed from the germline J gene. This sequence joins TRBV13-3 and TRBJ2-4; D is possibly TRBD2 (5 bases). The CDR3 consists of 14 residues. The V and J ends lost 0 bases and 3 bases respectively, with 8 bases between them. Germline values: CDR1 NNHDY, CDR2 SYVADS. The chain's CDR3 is CASSDVGRQNTLYF. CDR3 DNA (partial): TGTGCCAGCAGTGATGTGGGGAGACAAAAC.

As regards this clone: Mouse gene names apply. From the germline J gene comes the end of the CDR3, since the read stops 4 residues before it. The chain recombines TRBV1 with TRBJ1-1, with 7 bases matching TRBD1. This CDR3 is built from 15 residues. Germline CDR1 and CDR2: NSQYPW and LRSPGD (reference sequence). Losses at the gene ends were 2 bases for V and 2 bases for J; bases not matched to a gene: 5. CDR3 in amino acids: CTCSAQGQLNTEVFF. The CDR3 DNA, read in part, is TGCACCTGCAGTGCACAGGGACAGCTCAACACA.

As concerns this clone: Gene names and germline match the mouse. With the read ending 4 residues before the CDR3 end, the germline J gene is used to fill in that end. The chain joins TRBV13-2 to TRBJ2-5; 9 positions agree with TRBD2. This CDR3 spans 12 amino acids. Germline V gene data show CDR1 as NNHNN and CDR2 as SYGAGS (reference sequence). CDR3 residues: CATGLGMDTQYF. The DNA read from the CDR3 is TGTGCCACAGGACTGGGGATGGAC.

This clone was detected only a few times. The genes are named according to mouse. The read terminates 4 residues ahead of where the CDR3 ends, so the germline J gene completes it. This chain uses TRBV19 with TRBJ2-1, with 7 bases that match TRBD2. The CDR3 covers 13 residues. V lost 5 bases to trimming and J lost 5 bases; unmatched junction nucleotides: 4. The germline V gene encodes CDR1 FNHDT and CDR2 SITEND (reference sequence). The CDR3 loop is CASRLGSNAEQFF. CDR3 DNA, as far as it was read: TGTGCCAGCAGACTGGGGTCCAATGCT. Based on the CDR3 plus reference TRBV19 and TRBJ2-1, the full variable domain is GGIITQTPKFLIGQEGQKLTLKCQQNFNHDTMYWYRQDSGKGLRLIYYSITENDLQKGDLSEGYDASREKKSSFSLTVTSAQKNEMAVFLCASRLGSNAEQFFGPGTRLTVL.